A single sample gave rise to the 32 T cell receptor beta chains below, sequenced in a study of blood T cell repertoires in COVID-19. Using immunoSEQ multiplex PCR, the repertoire was profiled, and TCRdb retains in-frame clones only, with some absent. Of more than 150,000 clones in the sample, about 86% were seen once. Sequenced material: peripheral blood. These receptor sequences come from a woman in her 70s with acute or convalescent COVID-19.

The chain combines TRBV29-1 with TRBJ2-7; a possible D gene is TRBD1 (6 bases). The germline gives CDR1 SQVTM, CDR2 ANQGSEA. The CDR3 totals 12 residues. Trimming removed 7 bases from V and 6 bases from J, with 16 bases in between. The DNA of the CDR3 is TGCAGCGCCAGGGGTCCCGCTCGCGAGCAGTACTTC. Protein sequence: CSARGPAREQYF.

The chain recombines TRBV12-3 or TRBV12-4 with TRBJ1-1, with unresolved D. Trimming removed 5 bases at V and 4 bases at J, with 5 bases between. The CDR3 extends over 11 amino acids. In DNA, the CDR3 is TGTGCCAGCAGTCCAGGCACTGAAGCTTTCTTT. Its translation is CASSPGTEAFF.

The chain joins TRBV7-8 to TRBJ2-1; D is perhaps TRBD2 (6 bases). The CDR3 has 18 amino acids. The V end lost 4 bases, the J end lost 0 bases, and 19 bases lay between the germline ends. Germline assignment: CDR1 SGHVS and CDR2 FQNEAQ. The DNA for the CDR3 is TGTGCCAGCAGCTCAATTGAACTAGCCGAGGACTCCTACAATGAGCAGTTCTTC. Translated: CASSSIELAEDSYNEQFF. Variable domain in full (rest from reference TRBV7-8 and TRBJ2-1): GAGVSQSPRYKVAKRGQDVALRCDPISGHVSLFWYQQALGQGPEFLTYFQNEAQLDKSGLPSDRFFAERPEGSVSTLKIQRTQQEDSAVYLCASSSIELAEDSYNEQFFGPGTRLTVL.

This sequence joins TRBV7-9 and TRBJ2-7; 9 bases are a match to TRBD1. Germline trimming cut 5 bases from V and 4 bases from J; bases unmatched to any gene: 6. Germline CDR1 is SEHNR and CDR2 is FQNEAQ (reference sequence). This CDR3 spans 14 amino acids. This CDR3 is CASSVRDRVYEQYF. The CDR3, as DNA: TGTGCCAGCAGCGTCCGGGACAGGGTGTACGAGCAGTACTTC.

The rearrangement links TRBV6-5 to TRBJ2-2; the match to TRBD1 covers 7 bases. J lost 6 bases, V lost 6 bases, and 10 bases had no gene match. Per germline, CDR1 MNHEY and CDR2 SVGAGI. This CDR3 comprises 15 residues. The CDR3 bases are TGTGCCAGCAGGGACGAGACAGGGTTGGCCGGGGAGCTGTTTTTT. As protein: CASRDETGLAGELFF.

This chain joins TRBV30 and TRBJ1-2, with TRBD1 matching over 7 bases. CDR3 length: 14 residues. The V gene end was trimmed by 4 bases and the J gene end by 0 bases; junction bases not matched to a gene: 5. CDR1 and CDR2 from the germline V gene are GTSNPN and SVGIG (reference sequence). CDR3 residues: CAWTKGASNYGYTF. The CDR3 DNA reads as TGTGCCTGGACTAAGGGGGCGTCTAACTATGGCTACACCTTC. Complete variable domain (other parts from reference TRBV30 and TRBJ1-2): SQTIHQWPATLVQPVGSPLSLECTVEGTSNPNLYWYRQAAGRGLQLLFYSVGIGQISSEVPQNLSASRPQDRQFILSSKKLLLSDSGFYLCAWTKGASNYGYTFGSGTRLTVV.

The J gene is TRBJ1-2, the V gene TRBV19, with D possibly TRBD1 on 6 matching bases. The CDR3 totals 14 residues. The germline gives CDR1 LNHDA, CDR2 SQIVND (reference sequence). Trimming removed 4 bases at V and 4 bases at J, with 13 bases between. The CDR3 nucleotides read TGTGCCAGTAGTACAACAGGGTTCGCCTATGGCTACACCTTC. Protein: CASSTTGFAYGYTF.

This clone was found once. The genes are TRBV7-3 and TRBJ2-2, with D maybe TRBD1 (6 bases). The germline gives CDR1 SGHTA, CDR2 FQGTGA. Trimming removed 5 bases from V and 6 bases from J, with 10 bases in between. The CDR3 spans 13 residues. This chain's CDR3 is CASSPQGPGELFF. In DNA, the CDR3 is TGTGCCAGCAGCCCACAGGGTCCCGGGGAGCTGTTTTTT.

This chain uses TRBV2 with TRBJ1-6; D is undetermined. The CDR3 is 15 amino acids. V was pared by 7 bases and J by 6 bases, with 16 bases between. Germline CDR1 and CDR2: SNHLY and FYNNEI. CDR3 amino acids: CASKGRQVINSPLHF. CDR3 nucleotides: TGTGCCAGCAAAGGTCGACAAGTGATTAATTCACCCCTCCACTTT. The complete variable domain, with remaining parts taken from reference TRBV2 and TRBJ1-6, reads EPEVTQTPSHQVTQMGQEVILRCVPISNHLYFYWYRQILGQKVEFLVSFYNNEISEKSEIFDDQFSVERPDGSNFTLKIRSTKLEDSAMYFCASKGRQVINSPLHFGNGTRLTVT.

This chain joins TRBV19 and TRBJ1-1; possible D gene TRBD1, 5 bases. The CDR3 length is 12 residues. With 7 bases removed from V and 6 bases from J, the gap between germline ends came to 12 bases. The germline V gene encodes CDR1 LNHDA and CDR2 SQIVND (reference sequence). CDR3 sequence: CASTWGGAEAFF. CDR3 DNA: TGTGCCAGTACTTGGGGGGGGGCTGAAGCTTTCTTT.

The chain is built from TRBV7-2 and TRBJ2-2, with D unresolved. This CDR3 contains 14 residues. Germline CDR1 is SGHTA and CDR2 is FQGNSA. V was cut by 2 bases and J by 6 bases, with 10 bases left in between. CDR3 sequence (DNA): TGTGCCAGCAGCTTATCGCCTAGGCCCGGGGAGCTGTTTTTT. Translation: CASSLSPRPGELFF.

The V and J genes are TRBV7-2 and TRBJ1-6, with TRBD1 as a possible D gene (5 bases). The ends were cut back, 2 bases at V and 7 bases at J, with 15 bases in the middle. Germline V gene lookup returns CDR1 SGHTA and CDR2 FQGNSA. This CDR3 spans 16 amino acids. The CDR3 protein is CASSLQGISVNSPLHF. In nucleotides, the CDR3 is TGTGCCAGCAGCTTACAGGGAATCTCCGTAAATTCACCCCTCCACTTT.

In its sample, this clone was seen once. The chain uses TRBV19 and TRBJ2-2; TRBD1 is a possible D gene (5 bases). Trimming removed 1 base at V and 7 bases at J, with 13 bases between. This CDR3 has 15 residues. Germline V gene lookup returns CDR1 LNHDA and CDR2 SQIVND (reference sequence). CDR3 nucleotides: TGTGCCAGTAGTATAGTTGGCAGGGCTGGCGGGGAGCTGTTTTTT. It translates to CASSIVGRAGGELFF.

The chain recombines TRBV14 with TRBJ1-4, with D hard to call. The V gene lost 2 bases and the J gene lost 8 bases, with 21 bases spanning the gap. The germline V gene encodes CDR1 SGHDN and CDR2 FVKESK. The CDR3 totals 17 residues. This chain's CDR3 is CASSQLIAGSGKEKLFF. The CDR3 nucleotides are TGTGCCAGCAGCCAACTAATAGCCGGGTCGGGGAAGGAAAAACTGTTTTTT.

The rearrangement uses TRBV12-3 or TRBV12-4 and TRBJ1-2, with TRBD1 identical over 9 bases. This CDR3 is built from 13 residues. Losses at the gene ends were 8 bases for V and 5 bases for J; bases not matched to a gene: 6. CDR3 DNA: TGTGCCAGCTCACAGGGGGCGAGGTATGGCTACACCTTC. Its translation: CASSQGARYGYTF.

The chain joins TRBV27 to TRBJ2-7; TRBD2 might be the D (6 bases). The ends were cut back, 1 base at V and 7 bases at J, with 17 bases in the middle. The CDR3 loop spans 15 amino acids. CDR1 is MNHEY and CDR2 is SMNVEV in the germline V gene (reference sequence). The CDR3 region is CASSLFRVNGGEQYF. CDR3 sequence (DNA): TGTGCCAGCAGTTTATTCCGCGTCAACGGAGGGGAGCAGTACTTC.

The chain joins TRBV11-2 to TRBJ1-1, with D perhaps matching TRBD1 (6 bases). The V and J ends lost 1 base and 1 base respectively, with 7 bases between them. Per the germline V gene, CDR1 is SGHAT and CDR2 is FQNNGV. The CDR3 runs 14 residues. This CDR3 is CASSLVGGNTEAFF. DNA for the CDR3: TGTGCCAGCAGCTTAGTAGGGGGGAACACTGAAGCTTTCTTT.

The chain employs TRBV29-1 and TRBJ2-1, with 13 bases aligning to TRBD2. Trimming cost V 5 bases and J 1 base; bases outside gene matches: 8. The CDR3 contains 17 residues. Germline lookup yields CDR1 SQVTM and CDR2 ANQGSEA. For the CDR3, the DNA is TGCAGCGTTAACGGACTAGCGGGGGTTACGTCCTACAATGAGCAGTTCTTC. This translates into CSVNGLAGVTSYNEQFF.

The CDR3 spells CASSLSGGINEKLFF. The DNA for the CDR3 is TGTGCCAGCAGCCTATCGGGGGGGATTAATGAAAAACTGTTTTTT. The chain uses TRBV3-1 (or the pseudogene TRBV3-2) and TRBJ1-4; tentatively, D is TRBD1 (5 bases). Trimming cost V 4 bases and J 4 bases, with 13 bases left between them. Germline CDR1 LGHDT, CDR2 YNNKEL (reference sequence). The CDR3 is 15 amino acids.

This sequence joins TRBV28 and TRBJ1-6; 8 positions agree with TRBD1. Trimming removed 6 bases from V and 6 bases from J; junction bases left unmatched: 7. CDR3 length: 15 residues. CDR1 is MDHEN, CDR2 SYDVKM, per germline. DNA for the CDR3: TGTGCCAGCAGGGCAGGGGGCGTGGGTAATTCACCCCTCCACTTT. Translating gives CASRAGGVGNSPLHF.

The chain has TRBV11-2 and TRBJ1-1, with D uncertain. The CDR3 covers 12 residues. Germline CDR1 reads SGHAT; CDR2 reads FQNNGV. Trimming took 3 bases from V and 1 from J, leaving 3 bases between them. CDR3 sequence reads: CASSFSNTEAFF. The CDR3 DNA sequence: TGTGCCAGCAGCTTCTCGAACACTGAAGCTTTCTTT.

The V gene is TRBV6-4, the J gene TRBJ2-3, with D perhaps TRBD2 (5 bases). The CDR3 length is 13 residues. The V end lost 10 bases, the J end lost 2 bases, and 13 bases lay between the germline ends. Germline V gene data show CDR1 as MRHNA and CDR2 as SNTAGT. CDR3 nucleotides: TGTGCCACCTCGTTGAGGGACACAGATACGCAGTATTTT. Its translation: CATSLRDTDTQYF.

The V call is TRBV5-1, the J call TRBJ2-5; tentatively, D is TRBD1 (5 bases). Germline V gene lookup returns CDR1 SGHRS and CDR2 YFSETQ. This CDR3 is built from 15 residues. V lost 4 bases and J lost 2, with 15 bases in between. CDR3 residues: CASSPLGASQETQYF. CDR3 DNA sequence: TGCGCCAGCAGCCCCTTAGGGGCATCTCAAGAGACCCAGTACTTC.

J is TRBJ1-3 and V is TRBV25-1, with 9 bases lining up with TRBD1. The CDR3 sequence is 14 residues long. CDR1 is MGHDK, CDR2 SYGVNS, per germline. The V gene end was trimmed by 3 bases and the J gene end by 4 bases; junction bases not matched to a gene: 1. In nucleotides, the CDR3 is TGTGCCAGCAGTGACACAGGGGGCGGAAACACCATATATTTT. This encodes CASSDTGGGNTIYF.

The chain uses TRBV19 and TRBJ2-7, with 9 bases lining up with TRBD1. Germline V lookup: CDR1 LNHDA, CDR2 SQIVND (reference sequence). The CDR3 runs 16 residues. J was trimmed by 2 bases and V by 2 bases; bases with no gene match: 7. The CDR3 bases are TGTGCCAGTAGTATAAAGGGGACAGGGAGTCCCTACGAGCAGTACTTC. Its translation: CASSIKGTGSPYEQYF.

The J gene is TRBJ2-7, the V gene TRBV3-1 (or the pseudogene TRBV3-2); D perhaps matches TRBD1 (6 bases). V was trimmed by 4 bases and J by 2 bases, leaving 15 bases between them. This CDR3 is built from 15 residues. Germline CDR1 and CDR2: LGHDT and YNNKEL (reference sequence). The CDR3 is CASSPMGAEAYEQYF. CDR3 sequence (DNA): TGTGCCAGCAGCCCGATGGGGGCGGAAGCCTACGAGCAGTACTTC.

The rearrangement links TRBV4-2 to TRBJ1-5; D is ambiguous. The V gene's germline CDR1 is LGHNA and CDR2 YNFKEQ. The CDR3 extends over 16 amino acids. Trimming left V 0 bases short and J 3 bases short, with 12 bases between. In DNA form, the CDR3 reads TGTGCCAGCAGCCAAGATCAACTTCTCCCCAATCAGCCCCAGCATTTT. Translating it yields CASSQDQLLPNQPQHF.

The genes are TRBV28 and TRBJ1-4; D may be TRBD1 (5 bases). The V end was cut by 7 bases, the J end by 0 bases, with 15 bases between. The CDR3 has 16 amino acids. In germline, CDR1 is MDHEN, CDR2 SYDVKM. DNA of the CDR3: TGTGCCAGCACCGCCGGGTGGGGGGCAACTAATGAAAAACTGTTTTTT. Protein: CASTAGWGATNEKLFF.

This chain uses TRBV6-5 with TRBJ1-5; TRBD1 matches 8 bases. From germline, CDR1 is MNHEY and CDR2 SVGAGI. Trimming cost V 5 bases and J 2 bases; bases outside gene matches: 5. The CDR3 has 15 residues. CDR3 region: CASSTDRGGNQPQHF. The CDR3 DNA follows: TGTGCCAGCAGTACCGACAGGGGTGGCAATCAGCCCCAGCATTTT.

V usage is TRBV28 and J usage is TRBJ1-5; D might be TRBD1 (6 bases). CDR1 is MDHEN, CDR2 SYDVKM, per germline. Trimming shortened V by 5 bases and J by 3 bases, and 11 bases separated the two germline ends. The CDR3 runs 14 residues. The CDR3 bases are TGTGCCAGCAGTCGAGGGGGGGCCAATCAGCCCCAGCATTTT. It yields the protein CASSRGGANQPQHF.

Only one count was recorded for this clone. V and J are TRBV6-5 and TRBJ2-2; the D gene is possibly TRBD2 (5 bases). Trimming pared 5 bases from V and 5 bases from J, leaving 15 bases between. CDR1 MNHEY and CDR2 SVGAGI come from the germline V gene. The CDR3 runs to 15 residues. The CDR3 coding sequence is TGTGCCAGCAGTCCATCCGGACTCCCGACCGGGGAGCTGTTTTTT. It specifies CASSPSGLPTGELFF.

This rearrangement joins TRBV6-6 to TRBJ2-7, with 13 bases that match TRBD2. CDR3 size: 15 residues. V lost 6 bases, J lost 1 base, and 3 bases stayed unmatched. The germline V gene has CDR1 MNHNY and CDR2 SVGAGI (reference sequence). Here the CDR3 DNA reads TGTGCCAGCAGCCAGACTAGCGGGGGGTCCTACGAGCAGTACTTC. This translates into CASSQTSGGSYEQYF.